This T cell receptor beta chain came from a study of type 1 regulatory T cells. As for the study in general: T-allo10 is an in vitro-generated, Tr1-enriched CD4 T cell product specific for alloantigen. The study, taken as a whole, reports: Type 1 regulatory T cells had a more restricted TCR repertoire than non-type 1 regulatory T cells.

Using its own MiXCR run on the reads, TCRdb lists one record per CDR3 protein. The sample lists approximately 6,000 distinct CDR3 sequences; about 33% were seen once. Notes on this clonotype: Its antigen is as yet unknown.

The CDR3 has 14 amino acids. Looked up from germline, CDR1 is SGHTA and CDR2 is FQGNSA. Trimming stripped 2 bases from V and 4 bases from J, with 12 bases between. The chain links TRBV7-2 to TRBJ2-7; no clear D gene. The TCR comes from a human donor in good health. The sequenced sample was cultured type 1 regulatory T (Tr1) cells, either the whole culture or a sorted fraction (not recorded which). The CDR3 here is CASSLRVSVYEQYF. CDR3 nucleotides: TGTGCCAGCAGCTTAAGGGTCTCTGTGTACGAGCAGTACTTC.